These T cell receptor beta chains were read from a single sample in a study of cytomegalovirus exposure and HLA in healthy donors. Profiling relied on immunoSEQ multiplex PCR, and the TCRdb table lists in-frame clones only, not all of them. The table has some 150,000 clones, about four fifths seen once. Sequenced input: PBMCs. These receptor sequences come from a woman aged 40 to 55 in good health and CMV-seronegative. Each CDR3 is given with its conserved first and last residue.

J gene | V gene | CDR3 protein
TRBJ2-7 | TRBV30 | CAWGNTYGFRNF
TRBJ2-7 | TRBV28 | CATLSPGPRKYEQYF
TRBJ1-4 | TRBV7-9 | CASSWRETNEKLFF
TRBJ2-1 | TRBV30 | CAWSKDSSSYNEQFF
TRBJ1-6 | TRBV4-3 | CASSHEGGVGPNSPLHF
TRBJ1-1 | TRBV5-6 | CASSLLRGTEAFF
TRBJ2-3 | TRBV5-4 | CASSLSQASTDTQYF
TRBJ2-1 | TRBV6-5 | CASSRAGGIYSEQFF
TRBJ1-2 | TRBV4-3 | CASSLTRDSYGYTF
TRBJ1-2 | TRBV6-5 | CASSKGGYGYTF
TRBJ2-2 | TRBV28 | CASNLGQGGTGELFF
TRBJ1-2 | TRBV7-9 | CASSLGADNPGGYTF
TRBJ2-3 | TRBV4-1 | CASSQLGIRGGAWEDTQYF
TRBJ1-1 | TRBV6-5 | CASSYSTAGVNTEAFF
TRBJ2-3 | TRBV6-5 | CASSYSGGTTDTQYF
TRBJ1-3 | TRBV7-9 | CASSFLETSGNTIYF
TRBJ1-1 | TRBV30 | CAWSAGGLTEAFF